This entry concerns a single T cell receptor beta chain. TCRdb's copy holds only in-frame clones and misses some; the assay was immunoSEQ multiplex PCR. This table holds 200,000 to 250,000 clones, approximately 88% found once. Trimming removed 5 bases at V and 5 bases at J, with 14 bases between. The CDR3 is made up of 14 amino acids. Germline assignment: CDR1 MDHEN and CDR2 SYDVKM. These data belong to a study of blood T cell repertoires in COVID-19. This clonotype was sampled from a man between 60 and 70 years old who had recovered from COVID-19. Sequencing was done on a sample of peripheral blood. The chain joins TRBV28 to TRBJ2-3; D remains ambiguous. The DNA of the CDR3 is TGTGCCAGCAGTCTGGTGGGCCCCGGAGATACGCAGTATTTT. It translates to CASSLVGPGDTQYF.